The clone carrying this T cell receptor beta chain was counted only a few times. Its target is not known. These data belong to a study of response to subunit inactivated influenza vaccine. CDR1 and CDR2 from the germline V gene are SGDLS and YYNGEE. Trimming took off 4 bases at V and 9 bases at J, with 11 bases between the two ends. CDR3 length: 12 amino acids. Study results and limitations: Only a handful of new T cells, the authors suggested, are recruited with each seasonal influenza vaccination.

TCRdb called the RT-PCR reads again in MiXCR, with one record for every CDR3 protein. Of around 790,000 distinct CDR3 sequences detected, 21% appear once; the ten largest clones hold 10% to 13%. The sequencing here drew on PBMCs from blood, taken more than 4 days after vaccination. The J gene is TRBJ2-1, the V gene TRBV9; no reliable D call. This receptor was taken from a man aged 50 to 60 who received an inactivated influenza vaccine. The CDR3 sequence is CASSNSLFEQFF. CDR3 bases: TGTGCCAGCAGCAATAGTCTATTTGAGCAGTTCTTC.